What follows are 24 T cell receptor beta chains derived from one specimen sequenced in a study of blood T cell repertoires in COVID-19. The assay was immunoSEQ multiplex PCR, and TCRdb's table has in-frame clones only and misses some. The sample contains 84,000 or so clones, roughly four fifths of which appear only once. Sequenced input: peripheral blood. Receptors were obtained from an elderly woman with acute or convalescent COVID-19.

V is TRBV5-4 and J is TRBJ2-3; 8 bases line up with TRBD2. This CDR3 comprises 16 residues. Germline values: CDR1 SGHNT, CDR2 YYREEE (reference sequence). The V segment lost 4 bases and the J segment 7 bases; nucleotides outside the gene matches: 14. The CDR3 here is CASSLPRAGVFNTQYF. DNA of the CDR3: TGTGCCAGCAGCCTCCCTCGAGCGGGGGTGTTTAATACGCAGTATTTT.

This clone was counted ten times or more. The same CDR3 also results from other DNA sequences found in this sample. The chain carries TRBV9 and TRBJ2-7, with TRBD1 as a possible D gene (6 bases). This CDR3 is 14 amino acids long. In germline, CDR1 is SGDLS, CDR2 YYNGEE. V was pared by 0 bases and J by 0 bases, with 7 bases between. CDR3 sequence reads: CASSVGDTSYEQYF. The CDR3 nucleotides are TGTGCCAGCAGCGTAGGGGACACCTCCTACGAGCAGTACTTC.

J is TRBJ2-7 and V is TRBV3-1 (or the pseudogene TRBV3-2); tentatively, D is TRBD1 (6 bases). The ends were cut back, 4 bases at V and 0 bases at J, with 13 bases in the middle. The CDR3 sequence is 15 residues long. Germline-derived CDR1 and CDR2 are LGHDT and YNNKEL (reference sequence). The CDR3 DNA reads TGTGCCAGCAGCCCTCGGGACATCCACTCCTACGAGCAGTACTTC. It yields the protein CASSPRDIHSYEQYF.

This clone was recorded only once. This rearrangement joins TRBV28 to TRBJ1-2; D is perhaps TRBD1 (6 bases). Germline CDR1 is MDHEN and CDR2 is SYDVKM. The V end was cut by 8 bases, the J end by 6 bases, with 13 bases between. The CDR3 runs 12 residues. CDR3 residues: CASLRGGDGYTF. The DNA of the CDR3 is TGTGCCAGCTTGAGGGGGGGAGATGGCTACACCTTC.

The chain couples TRBV3-1 (or the pseudogene TRBV3-2) to TRBJ2-2; 10 nucleotides match TRBD2. CDR1 is LGHDT, CDR2 YNNKEL, per germline (reference sequence). Trimming took 4 bases from V and 2 from J; bases not matched to a gene: 4. This CDR3 region has 16 residues. The CDR3 DNA follows: TGTGCCAGCAGCCTTTTAGCGGGGGGTAACACCGGGGAGCTGTTTTTT. Protein: CASSLLAGGNTGELFF.

The chain combines TRBV7-2 with TRBJ1-2; 7 bases match TRBD1. Germline V lookup: CDR1 SGHTA, CDR2 FQGNSA. The V gene end was trimmed by 9 bases and the J gene end by 3 bases; junction bases not matched to a gene: 7. The CDR3 length is 13 residues. Here the CDR3 reads CARGGGIDYGYTF. The CDR3 DNA reads as TGTGCCAGAGGAGGGGGCATAGACTATGGCTACACCTTC. Full variable domain (remainder filled in from reference TRBV7-2 and TRBJ1-2): GAGVSQSPSNKVTEKGKDVELRCDPISGHTALYWYRQSLGQGLEFLIYFQGNSAPDKSGLPSDRFSAERTGGSVSTLTIQRTQQEDSAVYLCARGGGIDYGYTFGSGTRLTVV.

This rearrangement joins TRBV3-1 (or the pseudogene TRBV3-2) to TRBJ2-6; maybe TRBD1 (5 bases). The V end lost 4 bases, the J end lost 1 base, and 11 bases lay between the germline ends. This CDR3 spans 16 amino acids. CDR1 LGHDT and CDR2 YNNKEL come from the germline V gene (reference sequence). DNA for the CDR3: TGTGCCAGCAGCCTCCTATCAGGGTCTGGGGCCAACGTCCTGACTTTC. This codes for CASSLLSGSGANVLTF.

The chain has TRBV15 and TRBJ1-2, with 12 bases that match TRBD1. There are 15 residues in the CDR3. Germline values: CDR1 LNHNV, CDR2 YYDKDF (reference sequence). The J segment lost 8 bases and the V segment lost 7 bases, leaving 11 bases of the junction unmatched. The CDR3 loop reads CATTHPGQGAEGYTF. The CDR3 nucleotides are TGTGCCACCACCCATCCGGGACAGGGGGCGGAAGGCTACACCTTC.

J is TRBJ1-6 and V is TRBV27; 12 bases agree with TRBD1. CDR3 length: 17 residues. The V gene end was trimmed by 3 bases and the J gene end by 5 bases; junction bases not matched to a gene: 5. CDR1 and CDR2 (germline): MNHEY, SMNVEV (reference sequence). The CDR3 region is CASSLEGQGANNSPLHF. The CDR3 DNA follows: TGTGCCAGCAGTTTGGAGGGACAGGGGGCGAATAATTCACCCCTCCACTTT.

The rearrangement links TRBV28 to TRBJ1-5; D gene ambiguous. Germline V gives CDR1 MDHEN, CDR2 SYDVKM. There are 15 residues in the CDR3. V lost 1 base, J lost 0 bases, and 7 bases lay in between. CDR3 residues: CASSLYSNSNQPQHF. CDR3 nucleotides: TGTGCCAGCAGTTTATATTCCAATAGCAATCAGCCCCAGCATTTT.

The V and J genes are TRBV11-2 and TRBJ2-5; 7 bases fit TRBD2. Per the germline V gene, CDR1 is SGHAT and CDR2 is FQNNGV. J gave up 4 bases and V 1 base, and 15 bases lay outside the gene matches. This CDR3 has 18 amino acids. The CDR3 sequence: CASSLGVGGGGTGETQYF. CDR3 nucleotides: TGTGCCAGCAGCTTAGGGGTTGGCGGGGGAGGAACGGGAGAGACCCAGTACTTC.

This chain links TRBV18 with TRBJ2-1, with TRBD1 identical over 7 bases. Germline V gene data show CDR1 as KGHSH and CDR2 as LQKENI. The CDR3 is 15 residues long. V lost 3 bases, J lost 3 bases, and 5 bases stayed unmatched. CDR3 region: CASSPNRGGYNEQFF. The CDR3 DNA reads TGTGCCAGCTCACCGAACAGGGGTGGCTACAATGAGCAGTTCTTC.

CDR3 coding DNA: TGCAGTGCTAGTTACGCTAGCGGGAGGGCCTATCAGTTCTTC. Encoded protein: CSASYASGRAYQFF. The rearrangement joins TRBV20-1 to TRBJ2-1, with 12 bases identical to TRBD2. This CDR3 is built from 14 residues. Germline-derived CDR1 and CDR2 are DFQATT and SNEGSKA (reference sequence). V lost 3 bases and J lost 13; bases outside the gene matches: 10.

The rearrangement links TRBV29-1 to TRBJ1-1; the match to TRBD1 covers 7 bases. The CDR3 consists of 12 residues. Germline V gives CDR1 SQVTM, CDR2 ANQGSEA. The V segment lost 4 bases and the J segment 6 bases; nucleotides outside the gene matches: 5. The CDR3 region has the DNA TGCAGCGTTGGTCAGGGGGGCGCTGAAGCTTTCTTT. It codes for CSVGQGGAEAFF.

This sequence joins TRBV10-3 and TRBJ1-1, with D perhaps TRBD1 (5 bases). Per germline, CDR1 ENHRY and CDR2 SYGVKD. The V end lost 11 bases, the J end lost 1 base, and 14 bases lay between the germline ends. The CDR3 runs to 13 residues. CDR3 amino acids: CASWGGPNTEAFF. CDR3 nucleotides: TGTGCCTCCTGGGGGGGTCCGAACACTGAAGCTTTCTTT.

This rearrangement joins TRBV10-3 to TRBJ2-5, with D unresolved. The V end was cut by 7 bases, the J end by 5 bases, with 17 bases between. In germline, CDR1 is ENHRY, CDR2 SYGVKD. The CDR3 is 14 residues long. CDR3 loop: CAINGGGDGETQYF. CDR3 DNA sequence: TGTGCCATCAATGGCGGCGGAGACGGGGAGACCCAGTACTTC.

This clone was counted a few times. The gene calls are TRBV9 and TRBJ1-6, with 7 bases aligning to TRBD1. Germline V gives CDR1 SGDLS, CDR2 YYNGEE. This CDR3 spans 15 amino acids. The ends lost 4 bases at V and 10 bases at J; junction bases unmatched: 11. CDR3 residues: CASSTRQGGGSPLHF. CDR3 nucleotide sequence: TGTGCCAGCAGCACCCGACAGGGCGGTGGCTCACCCCTCCACTTT.

This sequence joins TRBV4-1 and TRBJ2-5, with D tentatively TRBD1 (6 bases). The CDR3 has 15 amino acids. Trimming left V 0 bases short and J 5 bases short, with 13 bases between. Germline CDR1 is MGHRA and CDR2 is YSYEKL. CDR3 sequence: CASSQDLGGWETQYF. CDR3 coding DNA: TGCGCCAGCAGCCAAGATCTAGGGGGTTGGGAGACCCAGTACTTC.

The CDR3 DNA reads as TGTGCCACCCGCGCCGCTAGCGGGAGAGAAGAGACCCAGTACTTC. It yields the protein CATRAASGREETQYF. This chain uses TRBV10-3 with TRBJ2-5; 10 bases fit TRBD2. With V trimmed by 10 bases and J by 3 bases, 11 bases remained unmatched. The CDR3 extends over 15 amino acids. Germline V gene lookup returns CDR1 ENHRY and CDR2 SYGVKD.

V usage is TRBV2 and J usage is TRBJ2-1; the match to TRBD2 covers 15 bases. The V gene's germline CDR1 is SNHLY and CDR2 FYNNEI. The CDR3 contains 15 residues. The V and J ends lost 6 bases and 9 bases, in that order; junction bases with no gene match: 6. The CDR3 region is CASRGLAGGSVEQFF. CDR3 nucleotide sequence: TGTGCCAGCAGGGGACTAGCGGGAGGTAGCGTTGAGCAGTTCTTC.

The chain combines TRBV28 with TRBJ1-2; weak D call: TRBD1 (6 bases). Between the trimmed V and J ends, which lost 6 bases and 3 bases, there was a span of 14 bases. CDR3 length equals 14 residues. Germline CDR1 MDHEN, CDR2 SYDVKM. CDR3 nucleotides: TGTGCCAGCAGGACGGGGGGCAGGTACTATGGCTACACCTTC. Translating it yields CASRTGGRYYGYTF.

The V call is TRBV5-1, the J call TRBJ2-7; 7 nucleotides agree with TRBD2. Trimming cost V 3 bases and J 3 bases; bases outside gene matches: 6. Germline V gene data show CDR1 as SGHRS and CDR2 as YFSETQ. The CDR3 extends over 14 amino acids. The CDR3 here is CASSSSGGNYEQYF. The CDR3 DNA reads TGCGCCAGCAGCTCTAGCGGCGGGAACTACGAGCAGTACTTC.

The CDR3 DNA reads as TGTGCCAGCTCATCAAGGACAGGGAGCTCTGGGGCCAACGTCCTGACTTTC. Encoded protein: CASSSRTGSSGANVLTF. The chain joins TRBV18 to TRBJ2-6; the match to TRBD1 covers 8 bases. Germline lookup yields CDR1 KGHSH and CDR2 LQKENI. The CDR3 is made up of 17 amino acids. V lost 5 bases to trimming and J lost 0 bases; unmatched junction nucleotides: 6.

The J gene is TRBJ1-2, the V gene TRBV29-1, with 8 bases aligning to TRBD1. V was clipped by 2 bases and J by 7 bases; unmatched bases: 9. This CDR3 is 14 amino acids long. The germline gives CDR1 SQVTM, CDR2 ANQGSEA. The CDR3 DNA sequence: TGCAGCGTTGAAAAGTTCGGGACAGGCGGTGGCTACACCTTC. Translation gives CSVEKFGTGGGYTF.